Listed here is a single TCR beta chain. Its antigen specificity is not known. Base qualities are not provided; no much larger clone lies one nucleotide away. This sample stems from a study of blood T cell repertoires in COVID-19 (TCRdb year 2020). Background for the entire study: Collaborator samples came from the United States, Italy and Spain and covered acute and convalescent phases of COVID-19. Deeply sampled blood TCRbeta repertoires from subjects exposed to, actively infected with, or recovered from COVID-19 were included in the dataset. Where HLA class I and class II types were available, the types were taken from metadata supplied by the sample provider, not from assay-based typing. The repertoires were released in a freely available public database intended as a resource for research on the immune response to SARS-CoV-2. The sample metadata nearly always contained a de-identified subject ID, COVID-19 status, age in years and sex. The prospective study material was composed of cDNA or gDNA derived from T cells, B-cell-depleted T cells, or PBMCs. Samples were obtained from the ongoing ImmuneRACE study (first 160 participants) and from 1,254 subjects provided by 6 global collaborators. The paper as a whole reports these results and caveats: The quantity of clinical and demographic metadata differed by source and by participant and was supplied without curation.

The collaborating institutions used their own protocols to collect whole blood in K2EDTA tubes. Collaborator samples were shipped for TCRbeta analysis as frozen whole blood, isolated PBMCs, or DNA extracted from either sample type. The immunoSEQ Assay, a bias-controlled multiplex PCR, was used to amplify TCRbeta CDR3 regions from genomic DNA. In the paper's pipeline: The number of nucleated cells in each sample was estimated by amplification of reference gene primers within the assay. Sequence reads were collapsed and filtered to measure the absolute abundance of every unique TCRbeta CDR3 rearrangement. For each sample, productive Simpson clonality was calculated by taking the square root of Simpson's diversity index across productive rearrangements. The clones in this table, taken by TCRdb from immuneACCESS, are in-frame only. Not every clone is retained; where verified, under half of the shortfall comes from an unresolved V gene, and the cause of the rest is unknown. D and trimming were read from the DNA, whereas the V and J calls and clone size are those reported in that table. Counted in this sample were under 130,000 clones; about four fifths of them appeared once. In total, the top ten clones hold around 11% of the sample.

The CDR3 runs 13 amino acids, cysteine and phenylalanine included. This entry keeps only the CDR3 DNA: 39 bases, framed from base 1. V ends up 5 bases short and J 10 bases short, with an unmatched junction base count of 9. The CDR1 and CDR2 encoded by the germline V gene (reference sequence) are SGHNT and YYREEE. This clonotype was sampled from a human donor in a cohort sampled during active COVID-19. Recombination linked TRBV5-4 to TRBJ2-1; TRBD1 agrees with 7 junctional bases. Specimen: peripheral blood. The CDR3 region has the sequence CASRHRGEGEQFF. Read as DNA, the sequence is TGTGCCAGCAGACACAGGGGAGAGGGGGAGCAGTTCTTC. Beyond the CDR3, the reference TRBV5-4 and TRBJ2-1 genes provide the residues; the full variable domain reads: ETGVTQSPTHLIKTRGQQVTLRCSSQSGHNTVSWYQQALGQGPQFIFQYYREEENGRGNFPPRFSGLQFPNYSSELNVNALELDDSALYLCASRHRGEGEQFFGPGTRLTVL.